Shown below are 13 T cell receptor beta chains from a single sample sequenced in a study of T cells in Graves' hyperthyroidism and ophthalmopathy. The investigators amplified TCR beta CDR3 regions from RNA transcripts. The primer set for the first-round RT-PCR of the TCR CDR3 was HTBI. Each CDR3 protein is one row after TCRdb ran MiXCR on the multiplex PCR reads. The sample lists about 420,000 distinct CDR3 sequences, around 14% occurring once. Sample: blood. These receptors all come from a woman between 18 and 30 years old with Graves' hyperthyroidism.

This clonotype was counted ten times or more. The V gene is TRBV28, the J gene TRBJ2-1, with 12 bases matching TRBD2. V shed 6 bases, J shed 9 bases, and the junction held 6 bases outside the gene matches. The CDR3 has 14 amino acids. Per germline, CDR1 MDHEN and CDR2 SYDVKM. This CDR3 is CASRTSGRMSEQFF. CDR3 DNA sequence: TGTGCCAGCAGGACTAGCGGGAGAATGAGTGAGCAGTTCTTC. Full variable domain (remainder filled in from reference TRBV28 and TRBJ2-1): DVKVTQSSRYLVKRTGEKVFLECVQDMDHENMFWYRQDPGLGLRLIYFSYDVKMKEKGDIPEGYSVSREKKERFSLILESASTNQTSMYLCASRTSGRMSEQFFGPGTRLTVL.

The J gene is TRBJ1-2, the V gene TRBV11-2, with D perhaps TRBD1 (6 bases). The CDR3 extends over 15 amino acids. Germline lookup yields CDR1 SGHAT and CDR2 FQNNGV. V lost 4 bases and J lost 3, with 15 bases in between. The CDR3 DNA reads as TGTGCCAGCAGCTCAGTGTGGGGGCAGGACTATGGCTACACCTTC. Translating gives CASSSVWGQDYGYTF.

This clonotype showed up many times. V gene TRBV7-2 combines with J gene TRBJ2-1; D may match TRBD1 or TRBD2 (5 bases each). Germline CDR1 SGHTA, CDR2 FQGNSA. The CDR3 is made up of 15 amino acids. With 1 base removed from V and 5 bases from J, the gap between germline ends came to 12 bases. CDR3 protein: CASSLVNEGNNEQFF. CDR3 coding DNA: TGTGCCAGCAGCTTAGTAAACGAGGGGAACAATGAGCAGTTCTTC.

The chain has TRBV6-4 and TRBJ1-2, with TRBD1 matching over 7 bases. V was clipped by 2 bases and J by 4 bases; unmatched bases: 7. The CDR3 contains 15 residues. The germline V gene has CDR1 MRHNA and CDR2 SNTAGT. CDR3 in DNA: TGTGCCAGCAGTGACCAGGGGGGCAGCATCTATGGCTACACCTTC. Translating it yields CASSDQGGSIYGYTF.

This clonotype was seen at least ten times. The chain recombines TRBV6-1 with TRBJ2-1, with 8 bases lining up with TRBD2. From germline, CDR1 is MNHNS and CDR2 SASEGT. Trimming cost V 1 base and J 2 bases; bases outside gene matches: 7. The CDR3 contains 17 residues. This CDR3 is CASSEVRREVPYNEQFF. In nucleotides, the CDR3 is TGTGCCAGCAGTGAAGTCCGGCGGGAGGTCCCCTACAATGAGCAGTTCTTC.

This chain uses TRBV20-1 with TRBJ2-5; the D gene is possibly TRBD1 (5 bases). Trimming took 6 bases from V and 4 from J, leaving 24 bases between them. The CDR3 has 16 residues. CDR1 is DFQATT, CDR2 SNEGSKA, per germline (reference sequence). CDR3 residues: CSAHLGVSGLRETQYF. In DNA form, the CDR3 reads TGCAGTGCCCACCTAGGGGTTTCTGGATTGCGAGAGACCCAGTACTTC.

A few counts support this clonotype. V gene TRBV28 combines with J gene TRBJ2-2; 7 positions match TRBD1. With 8 bases clipped from V and 0 bases from J, the junction kept 3 bases outside the gene matches. The CDR3 contains 14 residues. Per germline, CDR1 MDHEN and CDR2 SYDVKM. This chain's CDR3 is CASGQDSNTGELFF. The CDR3 DNA reads as TGTGCCAGCGGACAGGATTCGAACACCGGGGAGCTGTTTTTT.

This chain links TRBV6-2 or TRBV6-3 with TRBJ2-1; TRBD2 matches 7 bases. CDR3 length: 13 amino acids. Per the germline V gene, CDR1 is MNHEY and CDR2 is SVGEGT. The trim removed 0 bases at V and 8 bases at J, leaving 1 base unmatched. The CDR3 DNA is TGTGCCAGCAGTTACTCACTAGCGTATGAGCAGTTCTTC. Its translation is CASSYSLAYEQFF.

Many counts were recorded for this clonotype. V is TRBV6-5 and J is TRBJ2-2, with 10 bases identical to TRBD1. V was clipped by 2 bases and J by 5 bases; unmatched bases: 5. Germline V gives CDR1 MNHEY, CDR2 SVGAGI. The CDR3 contains 16 residues. The chain's CDR3 is CASSYRDRGPTGELFF. CDR3 nucleotide sequence: TGTGCCAGCAGTTACCGGGACAGGGGTCCGACCGGGGAGCTGTTTTTT.

This clonotype occurred many times. The chain joins TRBV28 to TRBJ2-7, with 12 bases lining up with TRBD2. The CDR3 runs 13 residues. Trimming at V came to 7 bases and at J to 7 bases, leaving 5 bases not matched to a gene. CDR1 and CDR2 from the germline V gene are MDHEN and SYDVKM. This CDR3 reads CASIGLAGPEQYF. The CDR3 DNA sequence: TGTGCCAGCATTGGACTAGCGGGACCTGAGCAGTACTTC.

The rearrangement joins TRBV14 to TRBJ2-1; possibly TRBD1 or TRBD2 for D (5 bases each). Germline CDR1 SGHDN, CDR2 FVKESK. CDR3 size: 16 residues. Trimming took off 0 bases at V and 8 bases at J, with 17 bases between the two ends. CDR3 sequence: CASSQDTARGRYEQFF. CDR3 DNA: TGTGCCAGCAGCCAAGATACAGCGAGGGGAAGGTATGAGCAGTTCTTC.

This clonotype was counted at least ten times. V and J are TRBV15 and TRBJ1-1; tentatively, D is TRBD1 (6 bases). The CDR3 consists of 15 residues. The V end was cut by 5 bases, the J end by 5 bases, with 18 bases between. The germline CDR1 and CDR2 sequences are LNHNV and YYDKDF (reference sequence). This chain's CDR3 is CATSRKPGVLTEAFF. The CDR3 DNA reads as TGTGCCACCAGCCGTAAACCAGGGGTTTTGACTGAAGCTTTCTTT.

This clonotype was detected many times. The chain employs TRBV28 and TRBJ2-7, with 10 bases fitting TRBD2. Germline loops: CDR1 MDHEN, CDR2 SYDVKM. This CDR3 is 16 amino acids long. The trim removed 4 bases at V and 5 bases at J, leaving 11 bases unmatched. The CDR3 bases are TGTGCCAGCAGTTCCCTCAGCGGGAGGGCCTTTAACGAGCAGTACTTC. Translated: CASSSLSGRAFNEQYF.